A single sample gave rise to the 14 T cell receptor beta chains below, sequenced in a study of OX40 agonist ivuxolimab in advanced cancers. The data were produced by immunoSEQ multiplex PCR, yet TCRdb's version contains in-frame clones alone and is incomplete. The table records about 60,000 clones, 75% to 90% of them present only once. Sample: CD4+ or CD8+ T cells sorted from blood, taken in a trial of the OX40 agonist ivuxolimab. These receptors all stem from an adult with an advanced solid tumor such as melanoma, head and neck, liver or kidney cancer.

The chain combines TRBV27 with TRBJ1-6; 9 nucleotides line up with TRBD1. V was clipped by 5 bases and J by 10 bases; unmatched bases: 6. CDR3 length equals 14 residues. Germline V CDR1 and CDR2: MNHEY, SMNVEV (reference sequence). As DNA, the CDR3 is TGTGCCAGCAGTCTACAGGGGGCAGGCTCACCCCTCCACTTT. It encodes CASSLQGAGSPLHF.

The chain uses TRBV6-5 and TRBJ2-1, with D unresolved. This CDR3 comprises 11 residues. The germline gives CDR1 MNHEY, CDR2 SVGAGI. V was shortened by 2 bases and J by 8 bases, with 4 bases between the two germline ends. The CDR3 region has the DNA TGTGCCAGCAGTTACAAGGATGAGCAGTTCTTC. Amino acid sequence: CASSYKDEQFF.

This chain connects TRBV28 to TRBJ2-7; 13 nucleotides match TRBD2. The CDR3 is 18 residues long. Germline lookup yields CDR1 MDHEN and CDR2 SYDVKM. Trimming at V came to 5 bases and at J to 2 bases, leaving 12 bases not matched to a gene. CDR3 nucleotides: TGTGCCAGCAGTACCCTCCGAACTAGCGGGAGGGCCCCCTACGAGCAGTACTTC. It specifies CASSTLRTSGRAPYEQYF.

The chain has TRBV7-2 and TRBJ2-3; TRBD2 matches at 7 bases. The V segment lost 1 base and the J segment 0 bases; nucleotides outside the gene matches: 4. The CDR3 sequence is 16 residues long. In germline, CDR1 is SGHTA, CDR2 FQGNSA. CDR3 protein: CASSLGGGPSTDTQYF. The CDR3 nucleotides read TGTGCCAGCAGCTTAGGGGGGGGACCTAGCACAGATACGCAGTATTTT.

This clone is judged medium-sized. The chain has TRBV5-1 and TRBJ2-7; D tentatively fits TRBD1 or TRBD2 (5 bases each). CDR1 and CDR2 (germline): SGHRS, YFSETQ. The CDR3 is 13 amino acids. Trimming pared 4 bases from V and 1 base from J, leaving 9 bases between. The CDR3: CASSRDGSYEQYF. The CDR3 nucleotides read TGCGCCAGCAGCAGGGACGGATCCTACGAGCAGTACTTC.

This chain links TRBV10-3 with TRBJ1-5; D is possibly TRBD1 (5 bases). Looked up from germline, CDR1 is ENHRY and CDR2 is SYGVKD. The CDR3 length is 14 residues. The germline V and J ends were trimmed by 4 bases and 0 bases, with 7 bases remaining between them. CDR3 loop: CAISGQGSNQPQHF. The CDR3 bases are TGTGCCATCAGTGGTCAGGGTAGCAATCAGCCCCAGCATTTT.

This clone was observed a single time. V usage is TRBV29-1 and J usage is TRBJ2-1; D unresolved. Germline CDR1 SQVTM, CDR2 ANQGSEA. Trimming took 4 bases from V and 7 from J, leaving 11 bases between them. The CDR3 runs to 12 residues. CDR3 DNA: TGCAGCGTTGTTGTAGGAGTGAATGAGCAGTTCTTC. Encoded protein: CSVVVGVNEQFF.

The chain couples TRBV6-5 to TRBJ2-7; maybe TRBD2 (5 bases). Per germline, CDR1 MNHEY and CDR2 SVGAGI. The CDR3 spans 13 residues. Trimming removed 2 bases at V and 5 bases at J, with 10 bases between. The CDR3 DNA follows: TGTGCCAGCAGTTACCCGGGGTACGACGAGCAGTACTTC. Amino acids: CASSYPGYDEQYF.

This chain connects TRBV19 to TRBJ2-3; D is perhaps TRBD2 (5 bases). V was trimmed by 7 bases and J by 2 bases, leaving 13 bases between them. The CDR3 has 14 amino acids. Germline CDR1 LNHDA, CDR2 SQIVND (reference sequence). Written as DNA, the CDR3 is TGTGCCAGTAAGGAGGCCCCTTACACAGATACGCAGTATTTT. Protein sequence: CASKEAPYTDTQYF. Variable domain in full (rest from reference TRBV19 and TRBJ2-3): DGGITQSPKYLFRKEGQNVTLSCEQNLNHDAMYWYRQDPGQGLRLIYYSQIVNDFQKGDIAEGYSVSREKKESFPLTVTSAQKNPTAFYLCASKEAPYTDTQYFGPGTRLTVL.

The V and J genes are TRBV15 and TRBJ1-1; 9 bases are a match to TRBD1. Germline V gene lookup returns CDR1 LNHNV and CDR2 YYDKDF (reference sequence). The V and J ends lost 0 bases and 8 bases, in that order; junction bases with no gene match: 4. The CDR3 contains 14 residues. The DNA of the CDR3 is TGTGCCACCAGCAGAGATAAGGGGACAGGGGAAGCTTTCTTT. This translates into CATSRDKGTGEAFF.

The chain links TRBV7-2 to TRBJ2-5, with 8 nucleotides matching TRBD2. The CDR3 is made up of 15 amino acids. CDR1 is SGHTA, CDR2 FQGNSA, per germline. V shed 5 bases and J 6 bases; nucleotides not matched to a gene: 11. CDR3 protein: CASSPPGLVIQTQYF. Here the CDR3 DNA reads TGTGCCAGCAGCCCGCCGGGACTAGTTATCCAGACCCAGTACTTC.

The chain has TRBV7-6 and TRBJ2-5; 8 nucleotides match TRBD1. From germline, CDR1 is SGHVS and CDR2 FNYEAQ. V lost 2 bases to trimming and J lost 5 bases; unmatched junction nucleotides: 4. The CDR3 contains 14 residues. CDR3 in DNA: TGTGCCAGCAGCTTACGACAGGGGAAGGAGACCCAGTACTTC. Its protein product is CASSLRQGKETQYF.

V and J are TRBV19 and TRBJ1-4, with a possible D match to TRBD1 (5 bases). Germline values: CDR1 LNHDA, CDR2 SQIVND (reference sequence). V lost 3 bases and J 5 bases, leaving 13 bases between the germline ends. The CDR3 covers 15 residues. The CDR3 DNA is TGTGCCAGTAGTATGAAAACAGGACAAAATGAAAAACTGTTTTTT. Its translation: CASSMKTGQNEKLFF.

This clone came up a few times. The J gene is TRBJ1-2, the V gene TRBV28; D not resolved. V dropped 6 bases and J dropped 4 bases, with 9 bases sitting between them. Looked up from germline, CDR1 is MDHEN and CDR2 is SYDVKM. The CDR3 consists of 12 residues. The CDR3 DNA is TGTGCCAGCAGCTACAGATTCTATGGCTACACCTTC. Protein product: CASSYRFYGYTF.